Listed below are T cell receptor beta chains from one sample, sequenced in a study of identical twins. TCRdb used MiXCR to reprocess the 5' RACE reads, holding one entry per CDR3 protein. This table holds under 500,000 distinct CDR3 sequences, roughly an eighth found once. The sample was also reused in another study, on yellow fever vaccine responses in identical twins.

Sequenced input: CD4+ T cells sorted from blood. All receptors derive from a woman aged 18-29 years in good health. Each CDR3 is given with its conserved first and last residue. D genes are given only for firm matches. Some rows mark clone size as missing; the rest say once, few, many or name a class of expanded clone.

abundance: few
v_gene: TRBV28
j_gene: TRBJ1-1
len: 15
d_gene: TRBD1
CDR3nt: TGTGCCAGCAGCCCCCTACAGGGGTGGGGCACTGAAGCTTTCTTT
CDR3aa: CASSPLQGWGTEAFF

abundance: -
v_gene: TRBV7-9
j_gene: TRBJ2-5
len: 13
d_gene: -
CDR3nt: TGTGCCAGCAGCTTTCAAGGTGGGGAGACCCAGTACTTC
CDR3aa: CASSFQGGETQYF

abundance: -
v_gene: TRBV11-2
j_gene: TRBJ2-2
len: 15
d_gene: -
CDR3nt: TGTGCCAGCAGCTTAGGGGCCCATGATGGGGGGGAGCTGTTTTTT
CDR3aa: CASSLGAHDGGELFF

abundance: few
v_gene: TRBV12-5
j_gene: TRBJ2-1
len: 15
d_gene: -
CDR3nt: TGTGCTAGTGGTTTGGTAACGGGAGTGGGGTATGAGCAGTTCTTC
CDR3aa: CASGLVTGVGYEQFF

abundance: -
v_gene: TRBV4-3
j_gene: TRBJ1-5
len: 13
d_gene: -
CDR3nt: TGCGCCAGCAGCCAAGAAAGGTTTCAGCCCCAGCATTTT
CDR3aa: CASSQERFQPQHF

abundance: -
v_gene: TRBV14
j_gene: TRBJ2-4
len: 13
d_gene: -
CDR3nt: TGTGCCAGCAGCCAAGGGTTCCCAAACATTCAGTACTTC
CDR3aa: CASSQGFPNIQYF

abundance: many
v_gene: TRBV5-1
j_gene: TRBJ2-5
len: 18
d_gene: -
CDR3nt: TGCGCCAGCAGCTTGGAAATCGATACGATCTTGGCTCAAGAGACCCAGTACTTC
CDR3aa: CASSLEIDTILAQETQYF

abundance: -
v_gene: TRBV24-1
j_gene: TRBJ2-1
len: 17
d_gene: -
CDR3nt: TGTGCCACCAGTGATCCCTCCCCGGCGATCTTTGGCAATGAGCAGTTCTTC
CDR3aa: CATSDPSPAIFGNEQFF

abundance: many
v_gene: TRBV20-1
j_gene: TRBJ1-6
len: 13
d_gene: -
CDR3nt: TGCAGTGCTAGAGATCGCGAGGTCAGCCCCATCCACTTT
CDR3aa: CSARDREVSPIHF

abundance: few
v_gene: TRBV7-2
j_gene: TRBJ2-1
len: 16
d_gene: TRBD2
CDR3nt: TGTGCCAGCAGCTTAGCTTTTAGCGGGGCGTACAATGAGCAGTTCTTC
CDR3aa: CASSLAFSGAYNEQFF

abundance: -
v_gene: TRBV11-3
j_gene: TRBJ2-1
len: 16
d_gene: -
CDR3nt: TGTGCCAGCAGCTTAGGGGGCGAGCCCCGAGGGAATGAGCAGTTCTTC
CDR3aa: CASSLGGEPRGNEQFF

abundance: -
v_gene: TRBV2
j_gene: TRBJ2-7
len: 14
d_gene: -
CDR3nt: TGTGCCAGCAGTGAAGCCGGGAGCTCCTACGAGCAGTACTTC
CDR3aa: CASSEAGSSYEQYF

abundance: -
v_gene: TRBV4-1
j_gene: TRBJ2-1
len: 13
d_gene: -
CDR3nt: TGCGCCAGCAGCCAAGTTTTCTACAATGAGCAGTTCTTC
CDR3aa: CASSQVFYNEQFF

abundance: -
v_gene: TRBV7-2
j_gene: TRBJ2-2
len: 15
d_gene: -
CDR3nt: TGTGCCAGCAGCGCGCCCGGGAGATACACCGGGGAGCTGTTTTTT
CDR3aa: CASSAPGRYTGELFF

abundance: -
v_gene: TRBV7-6
j_gene: TRBJ2-1
len: 15
d_gene: -
CDR3nt: TGTGCCAGCAGCTTCCGGAGTTATGTCGCCGATGAGCAGTTCTTC
CDR3aa: CASSFRSYVADEQFF

abundance: few
v_gene: TRBV7-6
j_gene: TRBJ1-6
len: 14
d_gene: -
CDR3nt: TGTGCCAGCAGCGCTAAGGCCTCCGGTTCACCCCTCCACTTT
CDR3aa: CASSAKASGSPLHF

abundance: -
v_gene: TRBV19
j_gene: TRBJ1-1
len: 15
d_gene: -
CDR3nt: TGTGCCAGTACCTCTTATGGGGTCATGAACACTGAAGCTTTCTTT
CDR3aa: CASTSYGVMNTEAFF

abundance: -
v_gene: TRBV7-2
j_gene: TRBJ2-3
len: 14
d_gene: TRBD2
CDR3nt: TGTGCCAGCAGCTCTAGCGGGAGATGGGATACGCAGTATTTT
CDR3aa: CASSSSGRWDTQYF

abundance: -
v_gene: TRBV3-1
j_gene: TRBJ2-4
len: 13
d_gene: -
CDR3nt: TGTGCCAGCAGCCAACGGGCCGTAAACATTCAGTACTTC
CDR3aa: CASSQRAVNIQYF

abundance: -
v_gene: TRBV18
j_gene: TRBJ2-7
len: 15
d_gene: TRBD2
CDR3nt: TGTGCCAGCTCACCCTTGGGTGCTAGCGGTACTGAGCAGTACTTC
CDR3aa: CASSPLGASGTEQYF

abundance: few
v_gene: TRBV20-1
j_gene: TRBJ2-1
len: 16
d_gene: TRBD2
CDR3nt: TGCAGTGCTAGAGAGCCTAGCGGGGTTTCCTACAATGAGCAGTTCTTC
CDR3aa: CSAREPSGVSYNEQFF

abundance: -
v_gene: TRBV2
j_gene: TRBJ2-7
len: 14
d_gene: -
CDR3nt: TGTGCCAGCAGTGTAAGGGACATTACCTACGAGCAGTACTTC
CDR3aa: CASSVRDITYEQYF

abundance: -
v_gene: TRBV2
j_gene: TRBJ2-7
len: 14
d_gene: TRBD1
CDR3nt: TGTGCCAGCAGTGACCAGGGGGATTATTCCGAGCAGTACTTC
CDR3aa: CASSDQGDYSEQYF

abundance: few
v_gene: TRBV20-1
j_gene: TRBJ2-1
len: 15
d_gene: TRBD2
CDR3nt: TGCAGTGCTAGAGGTACTAGCGGAGTATACAATGAGCAGTTCTTC
CDR3aa: CSARGTSGVYNEQFF

abundance: few
v_gene: TRBV7-2
j_gene: TRBJ2-5
len: 17
d_gene: -
CDR3nt: TGTGCCAGCAGGACCACATGGGGCGGGGGCGCTCAAGAGACCCAGTACTTC
CDR3aa: CASRTTWGGGAQETQYF

abundance: few
v_gene: TRBV7-9
j_gene: TRBJ1-1
len: 13
d_gene: -
CDR3nt: TGTGCCAGCATACAGGGTAGGAACACTGAAGCTTTCTTT
CDR3aa: CASIQGRNTEAFF

abundance: -
v_gene: TRBV11-2
j_gene: TRBJ2-1
len: 13
d_gene: -
CDR3nt: TGTGCCAGCAGCTTAGTGAGGGGATTTGAGCAGTTCTTC
CDR3aa: CASSLVRGFEQFF

abundance: -
v_gene: TRBV5-1
j_gene: TRBJ2-1
len: 14
d_gene: TRBD1
CDR3nt: TGCGCCAACAGCGTACAGGGGGCCAGGAATGAGCAGTTCTTC
CDR3aa: CANSVQGARNEQFF

abundance: -
v_gene: TRBV7-2
j_gene: TRBJ2-2
len: 14
d_gene: -
CDR3nt: TGTGCCAGCAGCCTACTGCGATTCACCGGGGAGCTGTTTTTT
CDR3aa: CASSLLRFTGELFF

abundance: -
v_gene: TRBV20-1
j_gene: TRBJ1-1
len: 13
d_gene: -
CDR3nt: TGCAGTGCTAGTAACTCCATGAACACTGAAGCTTTCTTT
CDR3aa: CSASNSMNTEAFF

abundance: -
v_gene: TRBV14
j_gene: TRBJ2-2
len: 14
d_gene: -
CDR3nt: TGTGCCAGCAGCCAGGGATTGAACACCGGGGAGCTGTTTTTT
CDR3aa: CASSQGLNTGELFF

abundance: many
v_gene: TRBV29-1
j_gene: TRBJ2-1
len: 14
d_gene: TRBD2
CDR3nt: TGCAGCTCGGGACTAGCGGGGGACCCAAATGAGCAGTTCTTC
CDR3aa: CSSGLAGDPNEQFF

abundance: -
v_gene: TRBV29-1
j_gene: TRBJ2-1
len: 12
d_gene: -
CDR3nt: TGCAGCGTTGAACAGGGGCACAATGAGCAGTTCTTC
CDR3aa: CSVEQGHNEQFF

abundance: few
v_gene: TRBV12-3/TRBV12-4
j_gene: TRBJ1-5
len: 16
d_gene: -
CDR3nt: TGTGCCAGCAGTTCTCATCGAGGGGGAAGCAATCAGCCCCAGCATTTT
CDR3aa: CASSSHRGGSNQPQHF